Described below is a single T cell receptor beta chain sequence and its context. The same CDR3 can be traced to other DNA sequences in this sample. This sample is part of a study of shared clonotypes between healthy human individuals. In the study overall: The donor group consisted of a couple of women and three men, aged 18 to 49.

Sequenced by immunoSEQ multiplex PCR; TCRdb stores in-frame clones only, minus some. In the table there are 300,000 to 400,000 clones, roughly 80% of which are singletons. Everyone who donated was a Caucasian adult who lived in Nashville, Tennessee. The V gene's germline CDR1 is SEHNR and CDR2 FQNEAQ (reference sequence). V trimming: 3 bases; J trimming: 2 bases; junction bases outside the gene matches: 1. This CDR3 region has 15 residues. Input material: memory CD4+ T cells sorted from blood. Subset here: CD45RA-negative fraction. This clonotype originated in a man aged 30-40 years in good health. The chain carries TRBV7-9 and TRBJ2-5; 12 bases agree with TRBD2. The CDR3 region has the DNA TGTGCCAGCAGCTTGACTAGCGGGGGACAAGAGACCCAGTACTTC. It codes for CASSLTSGGQETQYF.